Here is one TCR beta chain with its context. Trimming stripped 3 bases from V and 5 bases from J, with 7 bases between. The CDR3 loop spans 13 amino acids. Looked up from germline, CDR1 is SGHAT and CDR2 is FQNNGV. This entry is derived from a study of blood T cell repertoires in COVID-19. Study details: T cells, B-cell-depleted T cells, or PBMCs supplied cDNA or gDNA.

Produced via immunoSEQ multiplex PCR; TCRdb's table is partial and in-frame only. The sample shows around 250,000 clones, around 84% of them seen only once. The TCR was taken from a man aged 18 to 30 who had recovered from COVID-19. This chain uses TRBV11-2 with TRBJ2-2, with D perhaps TRBD2 (6 bases). Sequencing was performed on PBMCs or T cells enriched from blood (not recorded which). DNA for the CDR3: TGTGCCAGCAGCTTGGGGGGTACCGGGGAGCTGTTTTTT. Residues: CASSLGGTGELFF.